Sequencing of this T cell receptor (beta chain) was carried out in a study of shared clonotypes between healthy human individuals. Assay used: immunoSEQ multiplex PCR; TCRdb lists only in-frame clones, some missing. The sample lists more than 2,000,000 clones; about 92% were seen once. CDR1 is SGHRS, CDR2 YFSETQ, per germline. V was cut by 4 bases and J by 0 bases, with 14 bases left in between. The CDR3 loop spans 16 amino acids. This sequence originates from a man between 18 and 35 years old in good health. The chain uses TRBV5-1 and TRBJ1-3; D uncertain. Sequenced material: naive CD4+ T cells sorted from blood. Subset meaning: CD45RA+ positively selected. This chain's CDR3 is CASSHRRLNSGNTIYF. In DNA, the CDR3 is TGCGCCAGCAGCCACCGACGACTAAACTCTGGAAACACCATATATTTT.